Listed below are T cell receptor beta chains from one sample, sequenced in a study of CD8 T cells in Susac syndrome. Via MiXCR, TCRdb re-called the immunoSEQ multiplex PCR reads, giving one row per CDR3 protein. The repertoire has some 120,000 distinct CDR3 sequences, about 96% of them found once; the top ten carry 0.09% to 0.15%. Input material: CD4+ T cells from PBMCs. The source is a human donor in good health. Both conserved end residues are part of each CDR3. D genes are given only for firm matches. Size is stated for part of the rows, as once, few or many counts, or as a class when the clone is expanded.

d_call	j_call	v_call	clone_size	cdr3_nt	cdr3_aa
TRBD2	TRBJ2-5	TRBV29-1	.	TGCAGCGGGACTAGCGGGAGCGAGACCCAGTACTTC	CSGTSGSETQYF
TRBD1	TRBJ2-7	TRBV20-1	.	TGCAGTGCTAGGGACAGGTTTAGGACCTACGAGCAGTACTTC	CSARDRFRTYEQYF
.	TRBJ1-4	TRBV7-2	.	TGTGCCAGCAGCCCAAATCCGGGCCCTACGGAAAAACTGTTTTTT	CASSPNPGPTEKLFF
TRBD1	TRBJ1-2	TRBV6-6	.	TGTGCCAGCAATGGACAGGGTAAATCCCACACCTTC	CASNGQGKSHTF
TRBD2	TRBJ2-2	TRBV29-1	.	TGCAGCGTTGGTGGCGGGAGAGGCGACGGGGAGCTGTTTTTT	CSVGGGRGDGELFF
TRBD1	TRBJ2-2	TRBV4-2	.	TGTGCCAGCAGCGACAGGGGAAGCACCGGGGAGCTGTTTTTT	CASSDRGSTGELFF
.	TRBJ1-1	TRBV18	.	TGTGCCAGCTCACTAGACAGCTCTGAAGCTTTCTTT	CASSLDSSEAFF
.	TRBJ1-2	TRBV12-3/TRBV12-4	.	TGTGCCAGCAGTTTACGGGACTATGGCTACACCTTC	CASSLRDYGYTF
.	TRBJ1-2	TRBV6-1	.	TGTGCCAGCAGGGTGGACTCAAACTATGGCTACACCTTC	CASRVDSNYGYTF
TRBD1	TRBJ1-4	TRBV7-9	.	TGTGCCAGCAGCTTAGTCCCACCGGGACAGGCTGAAAAACTGTTTTTT	CASSLVPPGQAEKLFF
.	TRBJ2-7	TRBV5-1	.	TGCGCCAGCAGCCCCCGACAAGGAACCACCTACGAGCAGTACTTC	CASSPRQGTTYEQYF
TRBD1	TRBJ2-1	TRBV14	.	TGTGCCAGCAGCCAAACCGGGACAGCCGCCGGGTTACGGAATGAGCAGTTCTTC	CASSQTGTAAGLRNEQFF
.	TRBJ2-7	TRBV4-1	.	TGCGCCAGCAGCCAAGAGGGCAGCTCTCGGGGCTACGAGCAGTACTTC	CASSQEGSSRGYEQYF
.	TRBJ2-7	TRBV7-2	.	TGTGCCAGCAGCTTAAAGGCAGGGCGCTACGAGCAGTACTTC	CASSLKAGRYEQYF
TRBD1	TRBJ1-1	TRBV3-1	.	TGTGCCAGCAGATACCTACAGGGGGAAGCTTTCTTT	CASRYLQGEAFF
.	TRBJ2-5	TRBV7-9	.	TGTGCCAGCAGCTTAGTACCCAGGAGGCAAGAGACCCAGTACTTC	CASSLVPRRQETQYF
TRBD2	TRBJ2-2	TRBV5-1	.	TGCGCCAGCAGCTTCAGCGGGACGGGCGGGGAGCTGTTTTTT	CASSFSGTGGELFF
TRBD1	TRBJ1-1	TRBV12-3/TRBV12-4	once	TGTGCCAGCAGTCCAACAGGGGCGGGAGGTGCTTTCTTT	CASSPTGAGGAFF
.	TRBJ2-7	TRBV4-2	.	TGTGCCAGCAGCCAAGACGTCCAGTACGAGCAGTACTTC	CASSQDVQYEQYF
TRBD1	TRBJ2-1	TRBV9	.	TGTGCCAGCAGCGTTGGGACAGTAGATAATGAGCAGTTCTTC	CASSVGTVDNEQFF
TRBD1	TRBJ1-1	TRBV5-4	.	TGTGCCAGCAGCTTGGACAGGGGATTGAACACTGAAGCTTTCTTT	CASSLDRGLNTEAFF
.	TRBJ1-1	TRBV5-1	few	TGCGCCAGCAGCTCCGGACAGAACACTGAAGCTTTCTTT	CASSSGQNTEAFF
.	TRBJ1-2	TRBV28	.	TGTGCCAGCAGTGTCATTCCCTATGGCTACACCTTC	CASSVIPYGYTF
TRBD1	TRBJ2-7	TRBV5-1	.	TGCGCCAGCAGCCCACGGGACAGGGCTGACGAGCAGTACTTC	CASSPRDRADEQYF
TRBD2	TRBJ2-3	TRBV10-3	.	TGTGCCATCAGTGAGTCGGGACTAGTTCTAAGACTCACAGATACGCAGTATTTT	CAISESGLVLRLTDTQYF
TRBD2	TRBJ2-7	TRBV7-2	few	TGTGCCAGCAGCTCCGGACTAGCGGGGTACGAGCAGTACTTC	CASSSGLAGYEQYF
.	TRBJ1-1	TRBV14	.	TGTGCCAGCACCTTCGCCCCGGGGACTGAAGCTTTCTTT	CASTFAPGTEAFF
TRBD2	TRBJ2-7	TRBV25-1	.	TGTGCCAGCAGTGATAGTCTAGCGGCTAACGAGCAGTACTTC	CASSDSLAANEQYF
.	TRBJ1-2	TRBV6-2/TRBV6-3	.	TGTGCCAGCAGTTACTCGGGATGGGGACTCTATGGCTACACCTTC	CASSYSGWGLYGYTF
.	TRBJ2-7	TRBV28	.	TGTGCCAGCAGTTTACAGCCCTCTTTGGGCGAGCAGTACTTC	CASSLQPSLGEQYF
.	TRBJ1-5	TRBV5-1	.	TGCGCCAGCAGCTTGGTAGGGGGGCGAGAACAGCCCCAGCATTTT	CASSLVGGREQPQHF
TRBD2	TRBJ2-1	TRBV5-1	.	TGCGCCAGCTCAGCACTAGCGGGAAACAATGAGCAGTTCTTC	CASSALAGNNEQFF
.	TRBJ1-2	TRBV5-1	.	TGCGCCAGCAGCTTGGAGGTGACTGAGGCTCGTAACTTC	CASSLEVTEARNF
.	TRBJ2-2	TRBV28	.	TGTGCCAGCAGTTTTTTCGGGCCGAACACCGGGGAGCTGTTTTTT	CASSFFGPNTGELFF
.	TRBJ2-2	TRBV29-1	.	TGCAGCGTTGTGGGGACACCAAACACCGGGGAGCTGTTTTTT	CSVVGTPNTGELFF
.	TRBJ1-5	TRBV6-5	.	TGTGCCAGCATCCCAAAGGACAGCTGCAATCAGCCCCAGCATTTT	CASIPKDSCNQPQHF
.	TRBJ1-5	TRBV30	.	TGTGCCTGGAGCCCCGGGCGCAGGGGCTATCAGCCCCAGCATTTT	CAWSPGRRGYQPQHF
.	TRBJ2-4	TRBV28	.	TGTGCCAGCAGTAGAGTACTGGCAGGGGTGAACATTCAGTACTTC	CASSRVLAGVNIQYF
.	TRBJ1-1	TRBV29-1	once	TGCAGCGTTGCTGAGGGGGTGAACACTGAAGCTTTCTTT	CSVAEGVNTEAFF
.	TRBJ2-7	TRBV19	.	TGTGCCAGTAGCCCCCGCGGGCAGGGGTGGGTCGAGCAGTACTTC	CASSPRGQGWVEQYF